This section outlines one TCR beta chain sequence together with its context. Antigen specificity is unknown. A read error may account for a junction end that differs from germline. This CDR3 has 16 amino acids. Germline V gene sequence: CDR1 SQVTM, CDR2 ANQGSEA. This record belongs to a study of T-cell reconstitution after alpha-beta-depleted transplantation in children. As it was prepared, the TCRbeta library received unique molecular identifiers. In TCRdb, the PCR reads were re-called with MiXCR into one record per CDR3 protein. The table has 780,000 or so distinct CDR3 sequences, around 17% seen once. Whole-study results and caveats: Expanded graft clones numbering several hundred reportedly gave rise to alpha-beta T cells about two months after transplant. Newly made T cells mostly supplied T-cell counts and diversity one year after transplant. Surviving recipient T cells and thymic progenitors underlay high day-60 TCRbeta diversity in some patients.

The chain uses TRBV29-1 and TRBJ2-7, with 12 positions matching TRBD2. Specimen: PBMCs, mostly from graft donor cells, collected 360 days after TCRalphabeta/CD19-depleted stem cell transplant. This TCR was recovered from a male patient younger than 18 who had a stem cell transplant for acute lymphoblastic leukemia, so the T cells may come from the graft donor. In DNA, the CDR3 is TGCAGCGTTGACGGGCTAGCGGGAGGGCCCTCCTCCGAGCAGTACTTC. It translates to CSVDGLAGGPSSEQYF.